These T cell receptor beta chains were read from a single sample in a study of control samples from healthy donors and cancer patients. TCRdb's table, derived via immunoSEQ multiplex PCR, lists solely in-frame clones and lacks some. The data show more than 100,000 clones, with 88% seen just once and less than 3.5% held by the top ten. Sequencing was carried out using blood. These receptors all come from a man between 40 and 49 years old in good health. CDR3s include the opening cysteine and the closing phenylalanine or tryptophan. A D gene is named only where the DNA matches it firmly. For some rows the clone size is stated as once, few or many, or as a class when expanded; others skip it.

NA NA TRBJ2-3 TRBV6-4 CASSDSRGGKSTDTQYF TGTGCCAGCAGTGACTCGAGGGGGGGTAAAAGCACAGATACGCAGTATTTT
NA NA TRBJ1-5 TRBV28 CASSSPAEYSNQPQHF TGTGCCAGCAGTTCCCCAGCCGAATATAGCAATCAGCCCCAGCATTTT
NA TRBD1 TRBJ2-3 TRBV2 CASSESQGAVTQYF TGTGCCAGCAGTGAATCCCAGGGGGCGGTTACGCAGTATTTT
NA TRBD1 TRBJ1-3 TRBV5-5 CASSLGPQGLSGNTIYF TGTGCCAGCAGCTTGGGCCCACAGGGGTTATCTGGAAACACCATATATTTT
NA TRBD1 TRBJ2-7 TRBV24-1 CATSDPGQDYEQYF TGTGCCACCAGTGACCCGGGACAGGACTACGAGCAGTACTTC
NA TRBD1 TRBJ2-1 TRBV12-5 CASGLHPGQGRNEQFF TGTGCTAGTGGCCTACATCCGGGACAGGGTCGAAATGAGCAGTTCTTC
once NA TRBJ1-1 TRBV2 CASVGPGGEGTEAFF TGTGCCAGCGTCGGTCCGGGTGGCGAGGGTACTGAAGCTTTCTTT
NA TRBD1 TRBJ1-4 TRBV27 CASRRSTGMATNEKLFF TGTGCCAGCAGGAGATCGACAGGGATGGCAACTAATGAAAAACTGTTTTTT
NA NA TRBJ2-2 TRBV4-3 CASSQVAKTGPNTGELFF TGCGCCAGCAGCCAAGTTGCAAAGACAGGACCGAACACCGGGGAGCTGTTTTTT
once TRBD2 TRBJ2-7 TRBV15 CATRLAGGPYEQYF TGTGCCACCAGGCTAGCGGGGGGGCCCTACGAGCAGTACTTC
few TRBD2 TRBJ2-2 TRBV5-1 CASMASGGEKNTGELFF TGCGCCAGCATGGCCAGCGGGGGAGAAAAGAACACCGGGGAGCTGTTTTTT
NA NA TRBJ2-7 TRBV7-3 CASSPSGPGDFEQYF TGTGCCAGCAGTCCCTCCGGCCCAGGGGACTTTGAGCAGTACTTC